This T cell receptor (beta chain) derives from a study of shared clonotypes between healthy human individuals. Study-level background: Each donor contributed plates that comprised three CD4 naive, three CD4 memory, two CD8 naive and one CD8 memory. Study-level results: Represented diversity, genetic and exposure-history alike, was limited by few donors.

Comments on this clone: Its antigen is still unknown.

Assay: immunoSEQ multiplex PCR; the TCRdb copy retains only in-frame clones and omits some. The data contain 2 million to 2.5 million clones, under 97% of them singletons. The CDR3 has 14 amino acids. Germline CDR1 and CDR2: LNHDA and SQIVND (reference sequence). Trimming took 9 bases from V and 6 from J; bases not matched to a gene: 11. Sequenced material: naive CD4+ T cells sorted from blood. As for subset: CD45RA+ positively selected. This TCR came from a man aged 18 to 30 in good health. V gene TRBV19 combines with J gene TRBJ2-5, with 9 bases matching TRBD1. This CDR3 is CASPGTGMRKTQYF. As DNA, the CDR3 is TGTGCCAGCCCCGGGACAGGGATGCGAAAGACCCAGTACTTC.